Sequencing of this T cell receptor beta chain was carried out in a study of shared clonotypes between healthy human individuals. The study, taken as a whole, reports: Limited genetic and exposure-history diversity came from having few donors.

Genomic DNA (from each subset) was split evenly across several immunoSEQ plates. The table came from immunoSEQ multiplex PCR; TCRdb's copy has only in-frame clones and leaves some out. Of 450,000 to 500,000 clones in the sample, around four fifths are singletons; the top ten hold about 12%. This clone was seen a few times. Antigen specificity is unknown. The material sequenced was PBMCs. The source is a woman aged 40 to 50 in good health. Some clones in this sample may be carry-over from other donors' samples.

The CDR3 DNA sequence: TGCGCCAGCAGCTCGAACCCAGGGGTCGGGTATGGCTACACCTTC. Protein sequence: CASSSNPGVGYGYTF. V and J are TRBV5-1 and TRBJ1-2, with a weak D call TRBD1 (6 bases). This CDR3 has 15 residues. Germline values: CDR1 SGHRS, CDR2 YFSETQ. The ends were cut back, 3 bases at V and 5 bases at J, with 17 bases in the middle.